One T cell receptor beta chain is described in this entry. The antigen is not known. These data originate in a study of cytomegalovirus exposure and HLA in healthy donors. Overall study results and limits: Under in vitro conditions, three CMV-associated chains were confirmed as specific for CMV antigens. TCR beta chains numbering about 160 were designated cytomegalovirus-associated.

TCRdb's copy holds only in-frame clones and misses some; the assay was immunoSEQ multiplex PCR. The table shows approximately 64,000 clones, with around 88% occurring only once. The sample was PBMCs. The sequence derives from a woman aged 18-30 years in good health and CMV-seronegative.

CDR3 DNA sequence: TGTGCCTGGAGTTTCGGGGGGGTACTTGCAGATACGCAGTATTTT. Its translation is CAWSFGGVLADTQYF. This rearrangement joins TRBV30 to TRBJ2-3; 8 bases match TRBD2. V was pared by 2 bases and J by 4 bases, with 8 bases of the junction left unmatched. CDR3 length equals 15 residues. Germline values: CDR1 GTSNPN, CDR2 SVGIG (reference sequence).